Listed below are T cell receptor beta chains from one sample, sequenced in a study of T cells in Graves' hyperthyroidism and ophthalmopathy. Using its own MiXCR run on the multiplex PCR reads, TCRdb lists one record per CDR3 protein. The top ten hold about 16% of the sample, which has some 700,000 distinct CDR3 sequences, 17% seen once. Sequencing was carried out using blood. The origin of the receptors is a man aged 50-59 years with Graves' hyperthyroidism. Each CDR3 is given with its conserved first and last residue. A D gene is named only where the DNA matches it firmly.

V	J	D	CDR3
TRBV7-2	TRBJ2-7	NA	CASSLAVEQYF
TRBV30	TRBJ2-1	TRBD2	CAWSVKTAGGGYNEQFF
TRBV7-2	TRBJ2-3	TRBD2	CASSLALGLAGGRGRDTQYF
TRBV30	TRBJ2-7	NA	CAWSPSDKAYF
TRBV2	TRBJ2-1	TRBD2	CASTVRLTSGFNEQFF
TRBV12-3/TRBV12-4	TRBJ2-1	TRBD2	CASSPKGLAGVYEQFF
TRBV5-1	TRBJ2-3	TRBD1	CASSQDRGRPDTQYF
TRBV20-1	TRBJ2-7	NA	CSARDSGDLPYEQYF
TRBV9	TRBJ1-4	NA	CASSVEGRGTNEKLFF
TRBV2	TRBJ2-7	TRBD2	CASKGLAGPAGEQYF
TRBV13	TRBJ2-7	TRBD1	CASSLGRGTGKREQYF
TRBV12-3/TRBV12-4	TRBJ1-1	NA	CASSFRTEMNTEAFF
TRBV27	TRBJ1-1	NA	CASSSYLVQGMNTEAFF
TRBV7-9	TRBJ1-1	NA	CASSSRGGGPNTEAFF
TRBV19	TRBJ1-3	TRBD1	CASHGQGADSGNTIYF
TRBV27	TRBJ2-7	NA	CASSSSYSSYEQYF
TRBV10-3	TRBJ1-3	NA	CAIRQGYQAGNTIYF
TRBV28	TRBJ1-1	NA	CASSLIGTVNTEAFF
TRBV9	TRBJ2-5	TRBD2	CASSASGASGTLGTQYF
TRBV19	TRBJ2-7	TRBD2	CASRLTGTSQYEQYF
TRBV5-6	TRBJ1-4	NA	CASSYATGNEKLFF
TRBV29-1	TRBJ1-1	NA	CSTSARDTEAFF
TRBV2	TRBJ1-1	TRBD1	CASSEGLTGVNTEAFF
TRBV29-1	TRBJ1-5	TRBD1	CSVEVDRDQPQHF
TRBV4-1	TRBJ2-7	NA	CASSQMLAQTISYEQYF
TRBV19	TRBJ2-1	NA	CASSATMVSYNEQFF
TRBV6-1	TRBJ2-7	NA	CASSIYSSYEQYF
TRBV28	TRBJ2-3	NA	CASGVASHRDTQYF
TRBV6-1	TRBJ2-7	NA	CASSPRDIAYEQYF
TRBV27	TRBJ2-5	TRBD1	CASSFIRTGPKETQYF
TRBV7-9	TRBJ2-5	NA	CASSHRPPPGETQYF
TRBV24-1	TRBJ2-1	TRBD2	CATSDYIRTSESSYNEQFF
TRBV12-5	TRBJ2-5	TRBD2	CASGKGLAGDGQETQYF